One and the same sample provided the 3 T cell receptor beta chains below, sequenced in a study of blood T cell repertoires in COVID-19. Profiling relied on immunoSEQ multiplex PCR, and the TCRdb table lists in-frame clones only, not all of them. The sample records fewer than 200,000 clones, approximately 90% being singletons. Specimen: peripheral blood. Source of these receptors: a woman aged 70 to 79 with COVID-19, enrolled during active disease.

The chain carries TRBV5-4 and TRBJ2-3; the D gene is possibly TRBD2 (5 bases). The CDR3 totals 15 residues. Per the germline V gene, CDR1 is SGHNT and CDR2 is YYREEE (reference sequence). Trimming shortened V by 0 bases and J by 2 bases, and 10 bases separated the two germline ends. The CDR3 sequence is CASSLGGPVTDTQYF. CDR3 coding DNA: TGTGCCAGCAGCTTGGGAGGGCCGGTCACAGATACGCAGTATTTT.

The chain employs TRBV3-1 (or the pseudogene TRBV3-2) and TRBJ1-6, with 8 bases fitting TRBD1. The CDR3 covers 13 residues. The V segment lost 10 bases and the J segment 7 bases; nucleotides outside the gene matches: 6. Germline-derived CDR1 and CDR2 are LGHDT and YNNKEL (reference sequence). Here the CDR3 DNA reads TGTGCCACCTCCGGGACAGGAAATTCACCCCTCCACTTT. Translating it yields CATSGTGNSPLHF.

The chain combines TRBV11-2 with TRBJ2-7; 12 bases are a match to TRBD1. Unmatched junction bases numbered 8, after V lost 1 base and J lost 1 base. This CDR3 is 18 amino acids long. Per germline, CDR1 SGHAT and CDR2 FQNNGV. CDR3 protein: CASSLALGTGGASYEQYF. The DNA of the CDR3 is TGTGCCAGCAGCTTAGCCCTCGGGACAGGGGGCGCATCCTACGAGCAGTACTTC.